A single sample is the source of the 15 T cell receptor beta chains below, sequenced in a study of cytomegalovirus exposure and HLA in healthy donors. With 60 Vbeta and 13 Jbeta primers, the PCR was carried out. TCRdb keeps only in-frame clones here, not all; method: immunoSEQ multiplex PCR. The data show some 210,000 clones, over 80% seen once. The sequenced material came from PBMCs. These receptors all stem from a man aged 25-45 years in good health and CMV-seronegative.

This clone came up a few times. The genes are TRBV7-9 and TRBJ2-1; maybe TRBD2 (6 bases). The V gene's germline CDR1 is SEHNR and CDR2 FQNEAQ (reference sequence). Trimming removed 5 bases from V and 6 bases from J, with 17 bases in between. The CDR3 runs 15 residues. As DNA, the CDR3 is TGTGCCAGCAGCCCCCCATATAGACTAGGCAATGAGCAGTTCTTC. Its translation is CASSPPYRLGNEQFF.

As DNA, the CDR3 is TGCGCCAGCAGCCCCGGGACTAGCGGCTACGAGCAGTACTTC. This codes for CASSPGTSGYEQYF. V usage is TRBV4-1 and J usage is TRBJ2-5; 11 bases match TRBD2. The DNA end lines up better with TRBJ2-7; the J call may be wrong. CDR3 length: 14 residues. CDR1 MGHRA and CDR2 YSYEKL come from the germline V gene.

The V and J genes are TRBV6-5 and TRBJ2-7; possible D gene TRBD1, 6 bases. The CDR3 runs to 13 residues. With 6 bases removed from V and 1 base from J, the gap between germline ends came to 10 bases. Germline assignment: CDR1 MNHEY and CDR2 SVGAGI. The CDR3 DNA follows: TGTGCCAGCAGCCGAGGACAGTCCTACGAGCAGTACTTC. Translated, it gives CASSRGQSYEQYF.

Note on this clone: The junction and the germline gene differ at one end; a read error may be behind it. The V gene is TRBV7-9, the J gene TRBJ1-4; D is unresolved. This CDR3 comprises 15 residues. The germline V gene encodes CDR1 SEHNR and CDR2 FQNEAQ (reference sequence). CDR3 nucleotides: TGTTCCAGCAGCTTATGGGCAGCGGCGGGTGAAAAACTGTTTTTT. Amino acid sequence: CSSSLWAAAGEKLFF.

This sequence joins TRBV7-9 and TRBJ1-1, with D possibly being TRBD1 (5 bases). The CDR3 is 14 residues long. Trimming removed 5 bases from V and 3 bases from J, with 13 bases in between. The germline gives CDR1 SEHNR, CDR2 FQNEAQ (reference sequence). Written as DNA, the CDR3 is TGTGCCAGCAGCGAGACGACAGCATACACTGAAGCTTTCTTT. It codes for CASSETTAYTEAFF.

J is TRBJ2-1 and V is TRBV28, with TRBD2 matching over 7 bases. Germline CDR1 is MDHEN and CDR2 is SYDVKM. This CDR3 has 17 amino acids. Trimming took 4 bases from V and 4 from J; bases not matched to a gene: 13. The CDR3 nucleotides read TGTGCCAGCAGTTCCCCCGGGGGGAGGGGTACGTACAATGAGCAGTTCTTC. This translates into CASSSPGGRGTYNEQFF.

The chain joins TRBV25-1 to TRBJ1-1; TRBD1 aligns across 7 bases. V was pared by 1 base and J by 3 bases, with 5 bases of the junction left unmatched. The CDR3 extends over 15 amino acids. Germline CDR1 is MGHDK and CDR2 is SYGVNS. This CDR3 reads CASSEFGQDYTEAFF. For the CDR3, the DNA is TGTGCCAGCAGTGAATTCGGACAGGATTACACTGAAGCTTTCTTT.

The chain is built from TRBV19 and TRBJ1-3, with D possibly matching TRBD1 (6 bases). The CDR3 covers 14 residues. Trimming shortened V by 10 bases and J by 0 bases, and 13 bases separated the two germline ends. Germline V gene lookup returns CDR1 LNHDA and CDR2 SQIVND (reference sequence). Written as DNA, the CDR3 is TGTGCCACACAGGGACAAAACTCTGGAAACACCATATATTTT. It is translated as CATQGQNSGNTIYF.

The rearrangement joins TRBV15 to TRBJ1-2, with 10 bases that match TRBD1. The CDR3 is made up of 14 amino acids. Germline values: CDR1 LNHNV, CDR2 YYDKDF (reference sequence). The V segment lost 3 bases and the J segment 8 bases; nucleotides outside the gene matches: 6. The CDR3 sequence is CATSRETGGTGYTF. DNA for the CDR3: TGTGCCACCAGCAGGGAGACAGGGGGCACGGGCTACACCTTC.

The chain combines TRBV4-1 with TRBJ2-1; 10 bases match TRBD2. Unmatched junction bases numbered 18, after V lost 4 bases and J lost 9 bases. Germline CDR1 MGHRA, CDR2 YSYEKL. CDR3 length equals 18 residues. The CDR3 spells CASSLRASGRAPLSEQFF. The CDR3 DNA reads TGCGCCAGCAGCCTTCGGGCCAGCGGGAGGGCCCCACTCAGTGAGCAGTTCTTC.

This clone showed up just a few times. The chain joins TRBV5-4 to TRBJ2-3; 9 bases map to TRBD2. V lost 4 bases and J lost 2; bases outside the gene matches: 2. CDR1 and CDR2 (germline): SGHNT, YYREEE (reference sequence). The CDR3 consists of 14 residues. The CDR3 DNA is TGTGCCAGCAGCACTAGCGGGTACACAGATACGCAGTATTTT. It specifies CASSTSGYTDTQYF.

The J gene is TRBJ2-2, the V gene TRBV18; the D gene is possibly TRBD1 (5 bases). V was clipped by 5 bases and J by 1 base, with 8 bases between them. The CDR3 is 14 amino acids. Germline loops: CDR1 KGHSH, CDR2 LQKENI. The CDR3 loop is CASSFTGNTGELFF. The CDR3 region has the DNA TGTGCCAGCTCATTCACAGGGAACACCGGGGAGCTGTTTTTT.

This chain links TRBV5-5 with TRBJ2-7, with D hard to call. CDR3 length: 14 residues. V gave up 2 bases and J gave up 3 bases, with 12 bases separating them. Germline V gives CDR1 SGHKS, CDR2 YYEKEE (reference sequence). CDR3: CASSFGSQNYEQYF. The CDR3 DNA reads TGTGCCAGCAGCTTCGGTAGCCAAAACTACGAGCAGTACTTC.

This chain links TRBV9 with TRBJ2-6; TRBD1 aligns across 7 bases. CDR1 and CDR2 from the germline V gene are SGDLS and YYNGEE. The CDR3 covers 17 residues. After removal of 3 bases from V and 0 bases from J, the junction contained 6 bases not matched to a gene. The CDR3 protein is CASSGTGAPSGANVLTF. CDR3 bases: TGTGCCAGCAGCGGCACAGGGGCCCCCTCTGGGGCCAACGTCCTGACTTTC.

The chain carries TRBV5-8 and TRBJ2-5, with 11 bases fitting TRBD1. This CDR3 has 16 amino acids. The V gene's germline CDR1 is SGHTS and CDR2 YDEGEE. J was trimmed by 2 bases and V by 2 bases; bases with no gene match: 5. The chain's CDR3 is CASSFGTGGTQETQYF. Written as DNA, the CDR3 is TGTGCCAGCAGCTTTGGGACAGGGGGTACACAAGAGACCCAGTACTTC. The full variable domain, completed using reference TRBV5-8 and TRBJ2-5, is EAGVTQSPTHLIKTRGQQATLRCSPISGHTSVYWYQQALGLGLQFLLWYDEGEERNRGNFPPRFSGRQFPNYSSELNVNALELEDSALYLCASSFGTGGTQETQYFGPGTRLLVL.